This passage covers 11 T cell receptor beta chains from one sample sequenced in a study of early stage breast cancer tumors. Method: immunoSEQ multiplex PCR; TCRdb's copy keeps in-frame clones and lacks some. The table includes 27,000 or so clones, 80% to 90% detected once. The sequenced sample was blood. The receptors shown here come from a person between 50 and 60 years old with breast cancer.

The V and J genes are TRBV2 and TRBJ2-1; TRBD2 agrees at 8 bases. Germline V gives CDR1 SNHLY, CDR2 FYNNEI. CDR3 size: 15 residues. The junction had 9 bases not matched to a gene; V was cut back by 7 bases and J by 4 bases. CDR3 sequence reads: CASTSQGGGYNEQFF. In nucleotides, the CDR3 is TGTGCCAGCACCTCACAGGGCGGGGGGTACAATGAGCAGTTCTTC. Full variable domain (missing parts from reference TRBV2 and TRBJ2-1): EPEVTQTPSHQVTQMGQEVILRCVPISNHLYFYWYRQILGQKVEFLVSFYNNEISEKSEIFDDQFSVERPDGSNFTLKIRSTKLEDSAMYFCASTSQGGGYNEQFFGPGTRLTVL.

This chain joins TRBV29-1 and TRBJ1-2, with a tentative D call TRBD1 (5 bases). Germline V gives CDR1 SQVTM, CDR2 ANQGSEA. V was clipped by 4 bases and J by 7 bases, with 13 bases between them. The CDR3 runs to 12 residues. Here the CDR3 reads CSVASGGSGYTF. Written as DNA, the CDR3 is TGCAGCGTTGCGTCCGGGGGAAGTGGCTACACCTTC.

This clone showed up just a few times. This rearrangement joins TRBV6-5 to TRBJ1-2, with D unresolved. The CDR3 consists of 13 residues. V was shortened by 1 base and J by 4 bases, with 7 bases between the two germline ends. The germline V gene has CDR1 MNHEY and CDR2 SVGAGI. This chain's CDR3 is CASSYYGIYGYTF. The CDR3, as DNA: TGTGCCAGCAGTTACTATGGGATCTATGGCTACACCTTC.

V is TRBV29-1 and J is TRBJ2-5, with 11 positions matching TRBD2. The CDR3 has 15 residues. CDR1 SQVTM and CDR2 ANQGSEA come from the germline V gene. J was trimmed by 0 bases and V by 4 bases; bases with no gene match: 4. The CDR3 coding sequence is TGCAGCGTTGGGCCTAGCGGGGGGTACCAAGAGACCCAGTACTTC. It encodes CSVGPSGGYQETQYF.

The genes are TRBV30 and TRBJ1-2; D possibly corresponds to TRBD1 (6 bases). The length of the CDR3 is 12 residues. CDR1 is GTSNPN and CDR2 is SVGIG in the germline V gene (reference sequence). V lost 3 bases and J 5 bases, leaving 10 bases between the germline ends. The CDR3 region is CAWRQGKYGYTF. CDR3 nucleotide sequence: TGTGCCTGGAGACAGGGTAAATATGGCTACACCTTC.

The V gene is TRBV9, the J gene TRBJ1-2, with 8 bases fitting TRBD1. CDR1 and CDR2 (germline): SGDLS, YYNGEE. CDR3 size: 14 residues. The J segment lost 0 bases and the V segment lost 6 bases, leaving 4 bases of the junction unmatched. In nucleotides, the CDR3 is TGTGCCAGCACCCGGACAGGGTCTAACTATGGCTACACCTTC. Amino acid sequence: CASTRTGSNYGYTF.

This sequence joins TRBV30 and TRBJ2-1; D is undetermined. The V end lost 5 bases, the J end lost 5 bases, and 10 bases lay between the germline ends. Germline lookup yields CDR1 GTSNPN and CDR2 SVGIG (reference sequence). The CDR3 is made up of 12 amino acids. The CDR3 loop is CAWDRRHNEQFF. The CDR3 nucleotides read TGTGCCTGGGATAGGCGGCACAATGAGCAGTTCTTC.

V and J are TRBV6-5 and TRBJ1-3; no clear D gene. Germline V gene data show CDR1 as MNHEY and CDR2 as SVGAGI. V was clipped by 6 bases and J by 0 bases, with 12 bases between them. The CDR3 has 15 amino acids. Here the CDR3 DNA reads TGTGCCAGCAGACGAGACGGGATCTCTGGAAACACCATATATTTT. Protein product: CASRRDGISGNTIYF.

V usage is TRBV2 and J usage is TRBJ2-7; D remains ambiguous. CDR1 and CDR2 from the germline V gene are SNHLY and FYNNEI. V lost 8 bases and J 3 bases, leaving 8 bases between the germline ends. There are 11 residues in the CDR3. The CDR3 DNA follows: TGTGCCAGCCTGCGACTCTACGAGCAGTACTTC. Amino acids: CASLRLYEQYF.

V and J are TRBV19 and TRBJ1-5; D gene uncertain. Germline CDR1 LNHDA, CDR2 SQIVND (reference sequence). Trimming took 3 bases from V and 3 from J, leaving 9 bases between them. The length of the CDR3 is 14 residues. This CDR3 is CASSIRGINQPQHF. In nucleotides, the CDR3 is TGTGCCAGTAGTATCAGAGGGATCAATCAGCCCCAGCATTTT.

This chain joins TRBV28 and TRBJ1-2, with TRBD1 identical over 8 bases. The CDR3 runs 15 residues. Germline V lookup: CDR1 MDHEN, CDR2 SYDVKM. V lost 4 bases, J lost 8 bases, and 12 bases stayed unmatched. CDR3 coding DNA: TGTGCCAGCAGTTCGATAGGGACAGGCCCTGGGGGCTACACCTTC. Its translation is CASSSIGTGPGGYTF.